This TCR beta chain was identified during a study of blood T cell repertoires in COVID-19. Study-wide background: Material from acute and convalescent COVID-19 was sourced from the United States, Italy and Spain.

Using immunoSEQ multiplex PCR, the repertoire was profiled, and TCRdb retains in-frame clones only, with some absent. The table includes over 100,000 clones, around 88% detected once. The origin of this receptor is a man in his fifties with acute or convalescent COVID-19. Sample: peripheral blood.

CDR3 sequence: CASSSTLAGGQNEQFF. The CDR3 region has the DNA TGTGCCAGCAGCTCCACATTAGCGGGGGGGCAGAATGAGCAGTTCTTC. V usage is TRBV7-2 and J usage is TRBJ2-1; 11 bases align to TRBD2. Germline CDR1 is SGHTA and CDR2 is FQGNSA. J gave up 7 bases and V 4 bases, and 9 bases lay outside the gene matches. The CDR3 has 16 amino acids.